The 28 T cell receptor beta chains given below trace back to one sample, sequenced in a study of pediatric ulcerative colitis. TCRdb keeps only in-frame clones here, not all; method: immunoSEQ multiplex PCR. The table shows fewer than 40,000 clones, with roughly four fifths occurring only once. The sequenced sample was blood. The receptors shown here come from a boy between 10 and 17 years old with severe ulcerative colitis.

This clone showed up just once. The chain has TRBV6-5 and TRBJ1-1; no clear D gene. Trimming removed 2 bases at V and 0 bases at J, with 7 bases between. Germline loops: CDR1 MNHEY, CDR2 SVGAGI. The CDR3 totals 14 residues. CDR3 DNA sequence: TGTGCCAGCAGTTACCCAGGACTGAACACTGAAGCTTTCTTT. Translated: CASSYPGLNTEAFF.

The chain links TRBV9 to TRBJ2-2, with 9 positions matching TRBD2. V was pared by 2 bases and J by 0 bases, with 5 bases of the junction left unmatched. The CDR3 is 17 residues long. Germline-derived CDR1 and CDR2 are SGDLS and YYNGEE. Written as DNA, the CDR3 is TGTGCCAGCAGCGTTCAGGCTAGCGGGACGAACACCGGGGAGCTGTTTTTT. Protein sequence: CASSVQASGTNTGELFF.

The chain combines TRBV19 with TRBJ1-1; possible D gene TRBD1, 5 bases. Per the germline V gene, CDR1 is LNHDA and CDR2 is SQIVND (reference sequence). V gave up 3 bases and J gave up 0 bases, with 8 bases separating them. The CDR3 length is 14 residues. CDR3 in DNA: TGTGCCAGTAGTATGAGACAGTTGAACACTGAAGCTTTCTTT. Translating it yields CASSMRQLNTEAFF.

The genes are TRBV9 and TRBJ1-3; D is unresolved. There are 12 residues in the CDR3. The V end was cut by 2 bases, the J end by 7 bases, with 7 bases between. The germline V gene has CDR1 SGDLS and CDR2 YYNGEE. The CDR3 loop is CASSVDGNTIYF. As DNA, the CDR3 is TGTGCCAGCAGCGTCGATGGGAACACCATATATTTT.

The DNA for the CDR3 is TGTGCCAGCTCACCACCGGGACAGGGGATGAACACTGAAGCTTTCTTT. As protein: CASSPPGQGMNTEAFF. This sequence joins TRBV18 and TRBJ1-1; 10 bases agree with TRBD1. CDR3 size: 16 residues. With V trimmed by 0 bases and J by 0 bases, 1 base remained unmatched. CDR1 and CDR2 (germline): KGHSH, LQKENI.

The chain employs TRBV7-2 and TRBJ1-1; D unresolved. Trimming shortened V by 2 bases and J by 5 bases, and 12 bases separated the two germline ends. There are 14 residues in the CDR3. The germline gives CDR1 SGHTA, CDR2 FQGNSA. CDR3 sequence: CASSLLELGTEAFF. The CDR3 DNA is TGTGCCAGCAGCTTACTGGAGTTAGGAACTGAAGCTTTCTTT. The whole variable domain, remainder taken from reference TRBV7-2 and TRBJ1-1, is GAGVSQSPSNKVTEKGKDVELRCDPISGHTALYWYRQSLGQGLEFLIYFQGNSAPDKSGLPSDRFSAERTGGSVSTLTIQRTQQEDSAVYLCASSLLELGTEAFFGQGTRLTVV.

The CDR3 DNA sequence: TGTGCCAGTAGTATTACGGGGGGAGGGACAGATACGCAGTATTTT. Residues: CASSITGGGTDTQYF. This chain joins TRBV19 and TRBJ2-3, with TRBD2 identical over 7 bases. The junction had 6 bases not matched to a gene; V was cut back by 3 bases and J by 3 bases. The CDR3 runs 15 residues. Germline V gives CDR1 LNHDA, CDR2 SQIVND (reference sequence).

CDR3 loop: CASSISGRFSESYTF. The DNA of the CDR3 is TGTGCCAGTAGTATCTCGGGACGGTTCTCGGAGAGCTACACCTTC. This rearrangement joins TRBV19 to TRBJ1-2, with a possible D match to TRBD1 (5 bases). CDR1 LNHDA and CDR2 SQIVND come from the germline V gene (reference sequence). V shed 3 bases and J shed 9 bases, with 20 bases lying between them. This CDR3 spans 15 amino acids.

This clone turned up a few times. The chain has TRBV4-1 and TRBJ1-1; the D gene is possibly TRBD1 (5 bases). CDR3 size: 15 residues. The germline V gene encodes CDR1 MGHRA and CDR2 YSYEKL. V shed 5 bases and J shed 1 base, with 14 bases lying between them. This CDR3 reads CASSILPGTNTEAFF. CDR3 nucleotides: TGCGCCAGCAGCATCCTCCCTGGGACGAACACTGAAGCTTTCTTT.

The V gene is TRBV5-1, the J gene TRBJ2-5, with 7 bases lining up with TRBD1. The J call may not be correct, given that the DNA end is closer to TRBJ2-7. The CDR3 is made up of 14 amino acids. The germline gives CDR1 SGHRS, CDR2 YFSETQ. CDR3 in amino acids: CASQKRTGFYEQYF. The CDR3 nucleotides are TGCGCCAGCCAGAAGAGGACAGGCTTCTACGAGCAGTACTTC.

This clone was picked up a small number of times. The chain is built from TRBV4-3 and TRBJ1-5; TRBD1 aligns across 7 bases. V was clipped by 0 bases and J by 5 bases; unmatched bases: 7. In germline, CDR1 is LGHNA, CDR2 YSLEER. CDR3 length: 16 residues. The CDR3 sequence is CASSQEIRTGDQPQHF. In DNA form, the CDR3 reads TGCGCCAGCAGCCAAGAAATTCGAACAGGGGATCAGCCCCAGCATTTT.

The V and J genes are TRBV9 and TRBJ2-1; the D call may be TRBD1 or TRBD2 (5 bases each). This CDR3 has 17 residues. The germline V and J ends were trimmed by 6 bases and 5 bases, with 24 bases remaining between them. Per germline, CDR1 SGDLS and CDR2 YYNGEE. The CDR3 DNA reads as TGTGCCAGCACCCGATTGGACGGGACCTTGCCACACAATGAGCAGTTCTTC. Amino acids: CASTRLDGTLPHNEQFF. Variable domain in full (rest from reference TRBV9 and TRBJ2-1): DSGVTQTPKHLITATGQRVTLRCSPRSGDLSVYWYQQSLDQGLQFLIQYYNGEERAKGNILERFSAQQFPDLHSELNLSSLELGDSALYFCASTRLDGTLPHNEQFFGPGTRLTVL.

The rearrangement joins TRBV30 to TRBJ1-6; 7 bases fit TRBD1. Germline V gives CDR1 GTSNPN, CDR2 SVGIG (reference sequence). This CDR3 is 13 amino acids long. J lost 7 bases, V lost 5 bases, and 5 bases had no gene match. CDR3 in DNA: TGTGCCTGGCAGACAGGGTGGAATTCACCCCTCCACTTT. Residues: CAWQTGWNSPLHF.

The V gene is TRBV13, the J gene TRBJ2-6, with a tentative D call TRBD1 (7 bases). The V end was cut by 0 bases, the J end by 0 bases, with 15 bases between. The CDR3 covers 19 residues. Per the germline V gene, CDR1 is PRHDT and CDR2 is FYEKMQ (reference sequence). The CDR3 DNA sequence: TGTGCCAGCAGCTTAGGCGCGGGACAGTTAGGCTCTGGGGCCAACGTCCTGACTTTC. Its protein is CASSLGAGQLGSGANVLTF.

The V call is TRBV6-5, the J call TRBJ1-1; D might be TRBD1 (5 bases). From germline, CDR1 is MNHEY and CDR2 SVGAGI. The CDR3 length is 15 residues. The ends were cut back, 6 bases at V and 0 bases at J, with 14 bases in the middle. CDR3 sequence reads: CASSRRQFMNTEAFF. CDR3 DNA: TGTGCCAGCAGCCGTCGACAGTTCATGAACACTGAAGCTTTCTTT.

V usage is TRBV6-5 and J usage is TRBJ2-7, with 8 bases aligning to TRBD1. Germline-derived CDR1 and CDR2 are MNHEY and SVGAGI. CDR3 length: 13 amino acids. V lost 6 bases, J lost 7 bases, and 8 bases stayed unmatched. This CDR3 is CASSSGTGLEQYF. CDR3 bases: TGTGCCAGCAGCTCCGGGACAGGCCTAGAGCAGTACTTC.

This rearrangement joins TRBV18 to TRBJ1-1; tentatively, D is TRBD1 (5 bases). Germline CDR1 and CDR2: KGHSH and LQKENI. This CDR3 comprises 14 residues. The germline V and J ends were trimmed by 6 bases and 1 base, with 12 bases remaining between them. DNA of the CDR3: TGTGCCAGCTCTTCGACAGAAAAGAACACTGAAGCTTTCTTT. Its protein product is CASSSTEKNTEAFF.

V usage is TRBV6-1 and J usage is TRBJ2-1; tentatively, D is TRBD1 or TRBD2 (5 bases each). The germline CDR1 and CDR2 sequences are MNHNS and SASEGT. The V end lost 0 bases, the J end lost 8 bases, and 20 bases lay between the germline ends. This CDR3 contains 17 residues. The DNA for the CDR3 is TGTGCCAGCAGTGAAGCGCGGAGGCAGGCCATAGGGGATGAGCAGTTCTTC. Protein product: CASSEARRQAIGDEQFF.

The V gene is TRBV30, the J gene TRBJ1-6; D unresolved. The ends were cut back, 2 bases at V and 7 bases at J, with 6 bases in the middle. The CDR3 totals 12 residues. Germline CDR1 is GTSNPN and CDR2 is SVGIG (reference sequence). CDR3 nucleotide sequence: TGTGCCTGGAGTCGATCCAATTCACCCCTCCACTTT. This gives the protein CAWSRSNSPLHF. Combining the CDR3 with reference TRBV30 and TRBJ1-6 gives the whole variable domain SQTIHQWPATLVQPVGSPLSLECTVEGTSNPNLYWYRQAAGRGLQLLFYSVGIGQISSEVPQNLSASRPQDRQFILSSKKLLLSDSGFYLCAWSRSNSPLHFGNGTRLTVT.

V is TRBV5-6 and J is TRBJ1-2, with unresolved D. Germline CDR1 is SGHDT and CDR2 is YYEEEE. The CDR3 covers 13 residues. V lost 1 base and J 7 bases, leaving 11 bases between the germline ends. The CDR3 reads CASSLTAPGGYTF. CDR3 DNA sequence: TGTGCCAGCAGCTTGACAGCCCCGGGTGGCTACACCTTC.

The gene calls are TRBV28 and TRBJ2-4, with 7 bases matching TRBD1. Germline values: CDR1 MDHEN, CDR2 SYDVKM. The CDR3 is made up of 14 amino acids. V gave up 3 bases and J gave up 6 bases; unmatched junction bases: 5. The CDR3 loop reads CASSFRQGGNIQYF. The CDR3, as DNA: TGTGCCAGCAGTTTCCGACAGGGCGGAAACATTCAGTACTTC.

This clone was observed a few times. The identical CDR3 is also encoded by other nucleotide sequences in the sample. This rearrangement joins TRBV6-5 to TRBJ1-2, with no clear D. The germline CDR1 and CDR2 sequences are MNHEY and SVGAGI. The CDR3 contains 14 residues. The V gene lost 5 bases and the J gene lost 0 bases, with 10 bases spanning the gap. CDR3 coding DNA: TGTGCCAGCAGTCCGACACCCACTAACTATGGCTACACCTTC. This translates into CASSPTPTNYGYTF.

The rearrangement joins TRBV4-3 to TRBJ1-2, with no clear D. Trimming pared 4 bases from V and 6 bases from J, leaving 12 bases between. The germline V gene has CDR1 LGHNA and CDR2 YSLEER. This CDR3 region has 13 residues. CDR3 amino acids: CASSRYIGDGYTF. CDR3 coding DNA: TGCGCCAGCAGCCGTTATATAGGAGATGGCTACACCTTC.

This chain's CDR3 is CSVSPVDYYGYTF. CDR3 sequence (DNA): TGCAGCGTTTCCCCGGTGGATTACTATGGCTACACCTTC. This chain links TRBV29-1 with TRBJ1-2; D is unclear. The CDR3 has 13 residues. Germline assignment: CDR1 SQVTM and CDR2 ANQGSEA. V was trimmed by 5 bases and J by 3 bases, leaving 13 bases between them. Based on the CDR3 plus reference TRBV29-1 and TRBJ1-2, the full variable domain is SAVISQKPSRDICQRGTSLTIQCQVDSQVTMMFWYRQQPGQSLTLIATANQGSEATYESGFVIDKFPISRPNLTFSTLTVSNMSPEDSSIYLCSVSPVDYYGYTFGSGTRLTVV.

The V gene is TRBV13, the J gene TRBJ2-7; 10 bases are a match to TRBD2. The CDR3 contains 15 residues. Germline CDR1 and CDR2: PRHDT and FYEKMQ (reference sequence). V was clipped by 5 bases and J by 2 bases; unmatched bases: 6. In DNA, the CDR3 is TGTGCCAGCAGCCCCCTCAGCGGGGGGGCCTACGAGCAGTACTTC. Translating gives CASSPLSGGAYEQYF.

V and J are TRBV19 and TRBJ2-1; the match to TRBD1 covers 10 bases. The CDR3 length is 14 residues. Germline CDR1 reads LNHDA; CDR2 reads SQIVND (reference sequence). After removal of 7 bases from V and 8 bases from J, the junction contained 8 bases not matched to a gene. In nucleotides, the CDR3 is TGTGCCAGTATCCCGGGACAGGGGAAGGATGAGCAGTTCTTC. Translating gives CASIPGQGKDEQFF.

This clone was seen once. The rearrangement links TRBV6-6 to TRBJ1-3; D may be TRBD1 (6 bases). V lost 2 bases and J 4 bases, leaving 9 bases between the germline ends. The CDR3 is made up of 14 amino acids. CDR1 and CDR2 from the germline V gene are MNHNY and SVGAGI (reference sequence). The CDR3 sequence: CASSYRGSGNTIYF. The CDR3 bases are TGTGCCAGCAGTTACAGGGGGTCCGGAAACACCATATATTTT.

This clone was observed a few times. The CDR3 here is CASSAERTYEQYF. CDR3 sequence (DNA): TGTGCCAGCAGTGCAGAACGTACCTACGAGCAGTACTTC. The rearrangement links TRBV2 to TRBJ2-7, with unresolved D. In germline, CDR1 is SNHLY, CDR2 FYNNEI. This CDR3 region has 13 residues. The V end was cut by 4 bases, the J end by 2 bases, with 9 bases between.